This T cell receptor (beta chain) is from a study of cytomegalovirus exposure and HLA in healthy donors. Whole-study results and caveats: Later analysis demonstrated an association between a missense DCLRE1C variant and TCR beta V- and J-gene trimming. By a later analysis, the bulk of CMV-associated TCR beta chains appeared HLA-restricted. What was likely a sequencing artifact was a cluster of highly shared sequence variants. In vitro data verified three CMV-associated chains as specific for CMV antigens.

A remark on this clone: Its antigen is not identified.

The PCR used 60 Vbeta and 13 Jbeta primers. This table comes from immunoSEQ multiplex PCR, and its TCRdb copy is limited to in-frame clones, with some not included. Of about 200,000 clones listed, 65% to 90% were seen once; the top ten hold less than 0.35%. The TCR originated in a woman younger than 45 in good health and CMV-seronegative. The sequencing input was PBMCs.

The CDR3 spells CASSSLGQGSKNIQYF. CDR3 DNA: TGTGCCAGCAGCTCCCTAGGACAGGGGTCCAAAAACATTCAGTACTTC. The chain uses TRBV5-6 and TRBJ2-4, with 9 bases fitting TRBD1. This CDR3 has 16 residues. Germline loops: CDR1 SGHDT, CDR2 YYEEEE. Unmatched junction bases numbered 6, after V lost 3 bases and J lost 2 bases.